The entry that follows covers one TCR beta chain sequence. The time point: newly diagnosed GD, antithyroid drugs for less than 3 months. Preparation of the TCR library used RNA extracted from PBMCs. This entry comes from a study of regulatory T cells in long-lasting Graves disease. In the study overall: Patients newly diagnosed with Graves' had been on antithyroid drugs for under 3 months.

Combining iRepertoire HTBI primers with Arm-PCR of CDR3 regions, the authors built TCR beta libraries. One entry per CDR3 protein results from TCRdb running MiXCR on the multiplex PCR reads. The table has more than 300,000 distinct CDR3 sequences, around 15% seen once; the top ten hold over 20%. The CDR3 covers 19 residues. V shed 4 bases, J shed 1 base, and the junction held 16 bases outside the gene matches. Germline lookup yields CDR1 SGDLS and CDR2 YYNGEE. A further study also used this sample, focusing on T cells in Graves' hyperthyroidism and ophthalmopathy. As reported in that work: Diagnosis of hyperthyroidism was new in patients aged 18 to 65, and its duration was under 2 months. TCR CDR3 regions were first amplified by RT-PCR with HTBI primers.

The chain employs TRBV9 and TRBJ2-4; TRBD2 aligns across 8 bases. The origin of this receptor is a young woman with Graves disease. The material was peripheral blood mononuclear cells (PBMCs), obtained at new diagnosis, from a patient treated with antithyroid drugs. The CDR3 protein is CASSPREGDSSLAKNIQYF. CDR3 nucleotides: TGTGCCAGCAGCCCCCGGGAGGGGGATAGTAGCCTCGCCAAAAACATTCAGTACTTC.